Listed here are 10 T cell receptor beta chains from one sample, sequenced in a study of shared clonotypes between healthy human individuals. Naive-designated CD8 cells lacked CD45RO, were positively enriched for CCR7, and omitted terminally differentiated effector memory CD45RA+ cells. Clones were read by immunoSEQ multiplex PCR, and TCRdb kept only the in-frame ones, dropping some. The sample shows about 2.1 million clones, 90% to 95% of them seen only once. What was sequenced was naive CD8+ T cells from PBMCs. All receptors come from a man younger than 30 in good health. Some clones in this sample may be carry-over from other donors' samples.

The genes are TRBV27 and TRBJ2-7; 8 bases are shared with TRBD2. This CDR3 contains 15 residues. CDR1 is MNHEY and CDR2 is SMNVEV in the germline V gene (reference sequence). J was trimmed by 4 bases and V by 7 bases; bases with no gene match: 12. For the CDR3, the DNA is TGTGCCAGCAAGGATGGACGGGAGGGAGTATACGAGCAGTACTTC. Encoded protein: CASKDGREGVYEQYF.

Written as DNA, the CDR3 is TGTGCCAGCAGCTTTCAGGGTCCCTACGAGCAGTACTTC. Encoded protein: CASSFQGPYEQYF. This chain uses TRBV7-9 with TRBJ2-7, with D perhaps TRBD1 (5 bases). The V gene lost 3 bases and the J gene lost 2 bases, with 8 bases spanning the gap. The CDR3 totals 13 residues. Looked up from germline, CDR1 is SEHNR and CDR2 is FQNEAQ (reference sequence). The variable domain in full, completed from reference TRBV7-9 and TRBJ2-7, reads DTGVSQNPRHKITKRGQNVTFRCDPISEHNRLYWYRQTLGQGPEFLTYFQNEAQLEKSRLLSDRFSAERPKGSFSTLEIQRTEQGDSAMYLCASSFQGPYEQYFGPGTRLTVT.

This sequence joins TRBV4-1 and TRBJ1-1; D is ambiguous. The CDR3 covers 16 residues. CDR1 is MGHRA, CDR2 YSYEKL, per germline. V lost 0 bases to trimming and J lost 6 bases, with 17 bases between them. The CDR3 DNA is TGCGCCAGCAGCCAAGATGAGTTGTCGCGGCCCCCTGAAGCTTTCTTT. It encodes CASSQDELSRPPEAFF.

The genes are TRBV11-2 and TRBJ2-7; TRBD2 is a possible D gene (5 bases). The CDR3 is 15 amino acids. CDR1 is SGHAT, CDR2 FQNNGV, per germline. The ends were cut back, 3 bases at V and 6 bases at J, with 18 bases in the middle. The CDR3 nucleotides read TGTGCCAGCAGCTTCTATAAGGGCGTAGGAGGCGAGCAGTACTTC. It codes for CASSFYKGVGGEQYF.

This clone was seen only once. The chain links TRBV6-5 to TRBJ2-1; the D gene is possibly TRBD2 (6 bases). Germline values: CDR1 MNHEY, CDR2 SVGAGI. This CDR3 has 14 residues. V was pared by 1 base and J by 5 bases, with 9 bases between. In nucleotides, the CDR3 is TGTGCCAGCAGTTACTGGGGGGAGGACAATGAGCAGTTCTTC. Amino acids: CASSYWGEDNEQFF.

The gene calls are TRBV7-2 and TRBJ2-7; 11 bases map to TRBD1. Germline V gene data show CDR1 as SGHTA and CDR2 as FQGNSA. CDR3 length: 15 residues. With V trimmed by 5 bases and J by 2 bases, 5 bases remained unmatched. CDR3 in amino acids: CASSTWTGGPYEQYF. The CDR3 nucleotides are TGTGCCAGCAGCACTTGGACAGGGGGCCCCTACGAGCAGTACTTC.

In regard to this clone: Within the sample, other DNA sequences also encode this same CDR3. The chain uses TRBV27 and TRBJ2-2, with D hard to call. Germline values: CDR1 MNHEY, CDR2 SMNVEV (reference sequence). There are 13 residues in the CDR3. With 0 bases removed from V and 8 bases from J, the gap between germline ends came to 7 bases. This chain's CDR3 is CASSLSLTGELFF. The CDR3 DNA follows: TGTGCCAGCAGTTTATCCCTGACTGGGGAGCTGTTTTTT.

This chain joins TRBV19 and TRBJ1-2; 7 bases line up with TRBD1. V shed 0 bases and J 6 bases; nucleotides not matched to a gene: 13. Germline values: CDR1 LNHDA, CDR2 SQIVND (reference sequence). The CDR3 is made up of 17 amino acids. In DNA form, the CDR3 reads TGTGCCAGTAGTATAGATGGGACAGACCCCCCGGAGGATGGCTACACCTTC. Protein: CASSIDGTDPPEDGYTF. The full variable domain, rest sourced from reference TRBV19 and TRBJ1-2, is DGGITQSPKYLFRKEGQNVTLSCEQNLNHDAMYWYRQDPGQGLRLIYYSQIVNDFQKGDIAEGYSVSREKKESFPLTVTSAQKNPTAFYLCASSIDGTDPPEDGYTFGSGTRLTVV.

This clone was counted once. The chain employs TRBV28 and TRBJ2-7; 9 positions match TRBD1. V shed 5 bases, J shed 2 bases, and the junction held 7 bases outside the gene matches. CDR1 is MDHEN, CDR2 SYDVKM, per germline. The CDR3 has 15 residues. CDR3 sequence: CASSQNRGPTYEQYF. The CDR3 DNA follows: TGTGCCAGCAGTCAGAACAGGGGGCCTACCTACGAGCAGTACTTC.

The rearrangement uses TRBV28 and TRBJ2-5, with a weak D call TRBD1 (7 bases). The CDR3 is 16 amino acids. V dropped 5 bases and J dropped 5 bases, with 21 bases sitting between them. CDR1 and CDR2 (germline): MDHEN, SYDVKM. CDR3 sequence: CASSRINRGGGETQYF. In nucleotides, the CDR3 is TGTGCCAGCAGTCGAATCAACAGGGGAGGAGGTGAGACCCAGTACTTC.